The 21 T cell receptor beta chains listed next were all sequenced from one sample in a study of shared clonotypes between healthy human individuals. Naive CD8 cells comprised CD45RO-negative, CCR7-positively selected cells, excluding terminally differentiated effector memory CD45RA+ cells. Profiled with immunoSEQ multiplex PCR; TCRdb holds only in-frame clones, not every one. The sample lists about 2.1 million clones; about 92% were seen once. Sequencing input: naive CD8+ T cells from PBMCs. The receptors shown here come from a man younger than 35 in good health. Some clones in this sample may be carry-over from other donors' samples.

The chain recombines TRBV7-3 with TRBJ1-1; tentative D call: TRBD1 (5 bases). V was cut by 6 bases and J by 5 bases, with 22 bases left in between. The CDR3 is 16 amino acids. Germline CDR1 reads SGHTA; CDR2 reads FQGTGA. The CDR3 DNA follows: TGTGCCAGCAGTTTGTCTCCAGGGAGGATGGAGACTGAAGCTTTCTTT. This codes for CASSLSPGRMETEAFF.

The rearrangement links TRBV11-2 to TRBJ2-7; 13 bases align to TRBD2. Per germline, CDR1 SGHAT and CDR2 FQNNGV. The J segment lost 7 bases and the V segment lost 1 base, leaving 7 bases of the junction unmatched. The CDR3 extends over 16 amino acids. The CDR3: CASSLAGLAGQGEQYF. CDR3 DNA sequence: TGTGCCAGCAGCTTAGCGGGACTAGCGGGGCAGGGGGAGCAGTACTTC.

With respect to this clone: This same CDR3 is encoded by further DNA sequences in the sample. The CDR3 sequence: CASSQDPGNYGYTF. The CDR3 region has the DNA TGCGCCAGCAGCCAAGATCCCGGTAACTATGGCTACACCTTC. The chain couples TRBV4-1 to TRBJ1-2; D ambiguous. The germline gives CDR1 MGHRA, CDR2 YSYEKL. The CDR3 runs to 14 residues. Trimming removed 0 bases from V and 1 base from J, with 6 bases in between.

This rearrangement joins TRBV27 to TRBJ1-1, with TRBD1 matching 9 bases. CDR3 length: 16 residues. The V segment lost 5 bases and the J segment 1 base; nucleotides outside the gene matches: 8. Germline CDR1 MNHEY, CDR2 SMNVEV (reference sequence). CDR3 DNA: TGTGCCAGCAGTACTCGACAGGGGGTACGGAACACTGAAGCTTTCTTT. Translation gives CASSTRQGVRNTEAFF.

The chain recombines TRBV15 with TRBJ2-1; no clear D gene. Trimming pared 5 bases from V and 4 bases from J, leaving 15 bases between. Germline CDR1 and CDR2: LNHNV and YYDKDF (reference sequence). The CDR3 loop spans 15 amino acids. CDR3 residues: CATSDRLLGYNEQFF. The CDR3 DNA is TGTGCCACCAGCGACCGGCTACTGGGTTACAATGAGCAGTTCTTC. Supplemented by reference TRBV15 and TRBJ2-1, the full variable domain reads DAMVIQNPRYQVTQFGKPVTLSCSQTLNHNVMYWYQQKSSQAPKLLFHYYDKDFNNEADTPDNFQSRRPNTSFCFLDIRSPGLGDTAMYLCATSDRLLGYNEQFFGPGTRLTVL.

The chain recombines TRBV20-1 with TRBJ1-1; possible D gene TRBD1, 6 bases. Germline V gene data show CDR1 as DFQATT and CDR2 as SNEGSKA (reference sequence). V was clipped by 2 bases and J by 6 bases, with 7 bases between them. This CDR3 spans 11 amino acids. CDR3 residues: CSARTGSEAFF. The CDR3 bases are TGCAGTGCTAGAACAGGGTCTGAAGCTTTCTTT.

This chain links TRBV19 with TRBJ2-7; D unclear. Germline values: CDR1 LNHDA, CDR2 SQIVND (reference sequence). The CDR3 is 14 residues long. Trimming shortened V by 2 bases and J by 1 base, and 9 bases separated the two germline ends. The CDR3 reads CASSISPESYEQYF. CDR3 coding DNA: TGTGCCAGTAGTATATCGCCAGAATCCTACGAGCAGTACTTC.

The chain joins TRBV7-9 to TRBJ1-2, with D uncertain. CDR3 length equals 13 residues. Trimming took off 7 bases at V and 8 bases at J, with 17 bases between the two ends. Germline V gene lookup returns CDR1 SEHNR and CDR2 FQNEAQ (reference sequence). The CDR3 nucleotides read TGTGCCAGCATCATACCAGAGTACGAGGGCTACACCTTC. Its translation: CASIIPEYEGYTF.

This chain joins TRBV4-1 and TRBJ2-5; 12 positions match TRBD2. This CDR3 comprises 18 residues. V lost 0 bases to trimming and J lost 4 bases; unmatched junction nucleotides: 9. CDR1 MGHRA and CDR2 YSYEKL come from the germline V gene. Here the CDR3 reads CASSQDSSLAGGRETQYF. CDR3 DNA: TGCGCCAGCAGCCAAGATTCCTCGCTAGCGGGAGGGCGAGAGACCCAGTACTTC.

The chain has TRBV7-7 and TRBJ1-1; maybe TRBD1 (6 bases). Germline lookup yields CDR1 SSHAT and CDR2 FNYEAQ (reference sequence). The CDR3 sequence is 15 residues long. The V end lost 1 base, the J end lost 1 base, and 10 bases lay between the germline ends. As DNA, the CDR3 is TGTGCCAGCAGCTTAGGTCCAGGGGAGAACACTGAAGCTTTCTTT. Protein product: CASSLGPGENTEAFF.

The chain employs TRBV7-9 and TRBJ2-3, with TRBD2 as a possible D gene (5 bases). Germline V gives CDR1 SEHNR, CDR2 FQNEAQ (reference sequence). Trimming left V 3 bases short and J 0 bases short, with 7 bases between. CDR3 size: 14 residues. The CDR3 nucleotides read TGTGCCAGCAGCTTCCGAGGGAGCACAGATACGCAGTATTTT. As protein: CASSFRGSTDTQYF.

V and J are TRBV27 and TRBJ2-7; 9 nucleotides align to TRBD1. This CDR3 is 14 amino acids long. V dropped 4 bases and J dropped 4; count of bases not matched to a gene: 5. Germline CDR1 and CDR2: MNHEY and SMNVEV (reference sequence). The CDR3, as DNA: TGTGCCAGCAGTTGGACACAGGGGGCGTACGAGCAGTACTTC. As protein: CASSWTQGAYEQYF.

CDR3 DNA sequence: TGTGCCAGCAGTTTAGGCCTATTACAGGGGCCAGGCACAGATACGCAGTATTTT. It translates to CASSLGLLQGPGTDTQYF. The J gene is TRBJ2-3, the V gene TRBV28; 7 bases agree with TRBD1. With V trimmed by 2 bases and J by 1 base, 12 bases remained unmatched. CDR1 and CDR2 (germline): MDHEN, SYDVKM. The CDR3 contains 18 residues.

J is TRBJ1-4 and V is TRBV5-1, with TRBD1 matching 9 bases. The CDR3 is made up of 14 amino acids. V was clipped by 2 bases and J by 8 bases; unmatched bases: 4. Germline CDR1 SGHRS, CDR2 YFSETQ. The CDR3 region has the DNA TGCGCCAGCAGCTTCGGGACAGGGTACGAAAAACTGTTTTTT. It yields the protein CASSFGTGYEKLFF.

This chain connects TRBV9 to TRBJ2-1; no definite D call. Germline assignment: CDR1 SGDLS and CDR2 YYNGEE. The CDR3 covers 15 residues. Trimming took 3 bases from V and 2 from J, leaving 12 bases between them. CDR3 bases: TGTGCCAGCAGCGGTATGGAGAGGCCCTACAATGAGCAGTTCTTC. Residues: CASSGMERPYNEQFF.

This clone was seen a few times. This chain connects TRBV27 to TRBJ1-4; 8 positions agree with TRBD1. V lost 5 bases to trimming and J lost 3 bases; unmatched junction nucleotides: 11. The CDR3 is 17 residues long. In germline, CDR1 is MNHEY, CDR2 SMNVEV (reference sequence). The CDR3 DNA reads as TGTGCCAGCAGTCCCTTCCCGGGACAGGAATCTAATGAAAAACTGTTTTTT. Amino acid sequence: CASSPFPGQESNEKLFF.

The V gene is TRBV10-3, the J gene TRBJ1-1; D may be TRBD1 (6 bases). V was cut by 6 bases and J by 0 bases, with 11 bases left in between. Germline assignment: CDR1 ENHRY and CDR2 SYGVKD. The CDR3 extends over 14 amino acids. The CDR3 DNA reads TGTGCCATCAGACAGGGAGGGATGAACACTGAAGCTTTCTTT. Protein: CAIRQGGMNTEAFF.

The chain carries TRBV5-6 and TRBJ2-4; maybe TRBD2 (5 bases). The CDR3 covers 16 residues. CDR1 is SGHDT, CDR2 YYEEEE, per germline. The V end lost 5 bases, the J end lost 1 base, and 16 bases lay between the germline ends. CDR3 in amino acids: CASRVLAPVAKNIQYF. In DNA form, the CDR3 reads TGTGCCAGCAGAGTGCTAGCCCCCGTGGCCAAAAACATTCAGTACTTC. Full variable domain (rest looked up from reference TRBV5-6 and TRBJ2-4): DAGVTQSPTHLIKTRGQQVTLRCSPKSGHDTVSWYQQALGQGPQFIFQYYEEEERQRGNFPDRFSGHQFPNYSSELNVNALLLGDSALYLCASRVLAPVAKNIQYFGAGTRLSVL.

CDR3 in amino acids: CASSLFGPGGYTF. The DNA of the CDR3 is TGTGCCAGTAGTCTCTTTGGACCCGGCGGCTACACCTTC. V is TRBV19 and J is TRBJ1-2; D unresolved. V lost 5 bases and J 8 bases, leaving 15 bases between the germline ends. Per germline, CDR1 LNHDA and CDR2 SQIVND (reference sequence). The CDR3 covers 13 residues.

This clone was seen only a few times. The V gene is TRBV13, the J gene TRBJ2-1, with D perhaps TRBD1 (7 bases). Germline assignment: CDR1 PRHDT and CDR2 FYEKMQ (reference sequence). There are 15 residues in the CDR3. V lost 2 bases to trimming and J lost 0 bases, with 8 bases between them. For the CDR3, the DNA is TGTGCCAGCAGCTTACAGGGGGGCTCCTACAATGAGCAGTTCTTC. The encoded protein is CASSLQGGSYNEQFF. Based on the CDR3 plus reference TRBV13 and TRBJ2-1, the full variable domain is AAGVIQSPRHLIKEKRETATLKCYPIPRHDTVYWYQQGPGQDPQFLISFYEKMQSDKGSIPDRFSAQQFSDYHSELNMSSLELGDSALYFCASSLQGGSYNEQFFGPGTRLTVL.

This clone has just a few counts. The sample holds other DNA sequences that translate to the same CDR3. The chain has TRBV7-9 and TRBJ1-1; no firm D call. CDR1 and CDR2 from the germline V gene are SEHNR and FQNEAQ (reference sequence). The CDR3 consists of 13 residues. V lost 1 base and J lost 1, with 4 bases in between. In DNA form, the CDR3 reads TGTGCCAGCAGCTTAGACAGGAACACTGAAGCTTTCTTT. Amino acid sequence: CASSLDRNTEAFF.